These 26 T cell receptor beta chains were all obtained from the same sample, sequenced in a study of shared T cell receptors in the human thymus. The assay was immunoSEQ multiplex PCR, and TCRdb's table has in-frame clones only and misses some. The sample has approximately 730,000 clones, 80% to 90% seen once. This same sample was also part of a study on human thymus T cells.

The sample was thymocytes. The receptors come from a girl under three years old with a congenital heart defect.

The count of this clone is one. The chain recombines TRBV7-9 with TRBJ1-3; D is unclear. Germline CDR1 SEHNR, CDR2 FQNEAQ (reference sequence). Trimming left V 6 bases short and J 0 bases short, with 9 bases between. The CDR3 is made up of 14 amino acids. CDR3 sequence reads: CASRRGSSGNTIYF. DNA for the CDR3: TGTGCCAGCAGACGAGGTTCCTCTGGAAACACCATATATTTT.

The chain carries TRBV10-3 and TRBJ2-2; possibly TRBD1 for D (9 bases). V was pared by 6 bases and J by 5 bases, with 19 bases between. This CDR3 contains 16 residues. Germline V gene sequence: CDR1 ENHRY, CDR2 SYGVKD. DNA for the CDR3: TGTGCCATCAGGCCGGGGGGGACAGGGTTGACCGGGGAGCTGTTTTTT. Its translation is CAIRPGGTGLTGELFF.

The J gene is TRBJ1-6, the V gene TRBV11-2; D unresolved. This CDR3 contains 15 residues. Germline V lookup: CDR1 SGHAT, CDR2 FQNNGV. V lost 0 bases and J 2 bases, leaving 5 bases between the germline ends. The chain's CDR3 is CASSLDKPYNSPLHF. The CDR3 nucleotides are TGTGCCAGCAGCTTAGATAAGCCCTATAATTCACCCCTCCACTTT.

J is TRBJ1-1 and V is TRBV5-5; D is possibly TRBD1 (6 bases). Trimming shortened V by 4 bases and J by 0 bases, and 10 bases separated the two germline ends. The CDR3 has 14 residues. Germline V gene data show CDR1 as SGHKS and CDR2 as YYEKEE (reference sequence). CDR3 coding DNA: TGTGCCAGCAGCGCGACAGGAATGAACACTGAAGCTTTCTTT. Protein: CASSATGMNTEAFF. Full variable domain (missing parts from reference TRBV5-5 and TRBJ1-1): DAGVTQSPTHLIKTRGQQVTLRCSPISGHKSVSWYQQVLGQGPQFIFQYYEKEERGRGNFPDRFSARQFPNYSSELNVNALLLGDSALYLCASSATGMNTEAFFGQGTRLTVV.

V gene TRBV6-1 combines with J gene TRBJ1-5; D is ambiguous. V gave up 0 bases and J gave up 0 bases, with 15 bases separating them. Germline V gives CDR1 MNHNS, CDR2 SASEGT. The CDR3 runs to 18 residues. This CDR3 is CASSEASGGKGSNQPQHF. CDR3 DNA: TGTGCCAGCAGTGAAGCCTCGGGAGGGAAGGGTAGCAATCAGCCCCAGCATTTT.

This clone was recorded once. The genes are TRBV30 and TRBJ1-5; 7 bases map to TRBD1. The ends lost 0 bases at V and 4 bases at J; junction bases unmatched: 3. The CDR3 sequence is 14 residues long. Germline V gives CDR1 GTSNPN, CDR2 SVGIG (reference sequence). CDR3 residues: CAWSVGTANQPQHF. The CDR3 DNA is TGTGCCTGGAGTGTAGGGACAGCTAATCAGCCCCAGCATTTT.

The V and J genes are TRBV11-2 and TRBJ1-2; no definite D call. The CDR3 contains 13 residues. V was trimmed by 1 base and J by 5 bases, leaving 8 bases between them. Germline CDR1 SGHAT, CDR2 FQNNGV. The CDR3 DNA reads TGTGCCAGCAGCTTAGGTCACCGGTATGGCTACACCTTC. Translation: CASSLGHRYGYTF.

With respect to this clone: At the DNA level, this CDR3 is encoded by other sequences in the same sample as well. This sequence joins TRBV5-1 and TRBJ2-1; 7 nucleotides align to TRBD1. V was pared by 4 bases and J by 4 bases, with 2 bases of the junction left unmatched. The germline V gene has CDR1 SGHRS and CDR2 YFSETQ. The CDR3 runs 13 residues. CDR3 sequence (DNA): TGCGCCAGCAGCCTGGGACAGTACAATGAGCAGTTCTTC. Translated, it gives CASSLGQYNEQFF. The full variable domain, with the rest looked up from reference TRBV5-1 and TRBJ2-1, is KAGVTQTPRYLIKTRGQQVTLSCSPISGHRSVSWYQQTPGQGLQFLFEYFSETQRNKGNFPGRFSGRQFSNSRSEMNVSTLELGDSALYLCASSLGQYNEQFFGPGTRLTVL.

The chain has TRBV6-1 and TRBJ1-5, with 8 nucleotides matching TRBD1. In germline, CDR1 is MNHNS, CDR2 SASEGT. This CDR3 region has 15 residues. V trimming: 5 bases; J trimming: 4 bases; junction bases outside the gene matches: 7. The CDR3, as DNA: TGTGCCAGCAGTAGGGACAGGCGTACAAATCAGCCCCAGCATTTT. Protein: CASSRDRRTNQPQHF.

The V call is TRBV7-9, the J call TRBJ1-1; D perhaps matches TRBD1 (6 bases). The CDR3 is 18 amino acids. Germline V gene lookup returns CDR1 SEHNR and CDR2 FQNEAQ (reference sequence). V lost 1 base to trimming and J lost 3 bases, with 21 bases between them. The CDR3 region is CASSLGIVPGGLDTEAFF. The CDR3 DNA follows: TGTGCCAGCAGCTTAGGAATCGTCCCGGGGGGCTTAGACACTGAAGCTTTCTTT.

The gene calls are TRBV4-1 and TRBJ1-2; D is unresolved. Germline loops: CDR1 MGHRA, CDR2 YSYEKL. This CDR3 has 16 residues. Trimming cost V 4 bases and J 7 bases, with 22 bases left between them. The CDR3 region is CASSPPLEPLKRGYTF. The DNA of the CDR3 is TGCGCCAGCAGCCCCCCCTTAGAGCCCCTAAAGCGTGGCTACACCTTC.

The CDR3 sequence is CGSLGTEAFF. Written as DNA, the CDR3 is TGTGGGAGCCTCGGCACTGAAGCTTTCTTT. The chain carries TRBV28 and TRBJ1-1; D gene uncertain. Germline V gene sequence: CDR1 MDHEN, CDR2 SYDVKM. The length of the CDR3 is 10 residues.

This clone has a handful of counts. The J gene is TRBJ1-5, the V gene TRBV5-6; D may be TRBD1 (5 bases). V was shortened by 0 bases and J by 4 bases, with 11 bases between the two germline ends. Germline V lookup: CDR1 SGHDT, CDR2 YYEEEE. The CDR3 has 15 amino acids. The CDR3: CASSLARAGNQPQHF. The CDR3 bases are TGTGCCAGCAGCTTGGCCAGGGCCGGTAATCAGCCCCAGCATTTT.

The CDR3 coding sequence is TGTGCCACCCGGAGGTGGAAAGAGACCCAGTACTTC. Protein product: CATRRWKETQYF. J is TRBJ2-5 and V is TRBV28; perhaps TRBD2 as D (5 bases). CDR3 length equals 12 residues. CDR1 and CDR2 from the germline V gene are MDHEN and SYDVKM. Trimming pared 10 bases from V and 3 bases from J, leaving 12 bases between.

V usage is TRBV4-1 and J usage is TRBJ1-2; D is undetermined. Germline V gene sequence: CDR1 MGHRA, CDR2 YSYEKL. V was trimmed by 10 bases and J by 6 bases, leaving 12 bases between them. This CDR3 has 11 amino acids. The CDR3 reads CATQAPDGYTF. The DNA for the CDR3 is TGCGCCACCCAGGCCCCTGATGGCTACACCTTC.

The chain employs TRBV5-8 and TRBJ1-3; 7 bases are a match to TRBD1. Germline V gene lookup returns CDR1 SGHTS and CDR2 YDEGEE. This CDR3 is 17 amino acids long. V trimming: 4 bases; J trimming: 0 bases; junction bases outside the gene matches: 10. CDR3 in amino acids: CASSHDRDRDSGNTIYF. The CDR3 DNA reads as TGTGCCAGCAGCCACGACCGAGACAGGGACTCTGGAAACACCATATATTTT.

The chain links TRBV28 to TRBJ2-7; the D gene is possibly TRBD2 (5 bases). The CDR3 sequence is 12 residues long. Deletions cut 5 bases from V and 3 bases from J, with 8 bases between. CDR1 and CDR2 from the germline V gene are MDHEN and SYDVKM. The chain's CDR3 is CASSPDYYEQYF. The CDR3 DNA sequence: TGTGCCAGCAGTCCAGACTACTACGAGCAGTACTTC. Based on the CDR3 plus reference TRBV28 and TRBJ2-7, the full variable domain is DVKVTQSSRYLVKRTGEKVFLECVQDMDHENMFWYRQDPGLGLRLIYFSYDVKMKEKGDIPEGYSVSREKKERFSLILESASTNQTSMYLCASSPDYYEQYFGPGTRLTVT.

The rearrangement links TRBV5-6 to TRBJ1-6; D unclear. CDR1 SGHDT and CDR2 YYEEEE come from the germline V gene. The CDR3 covers 12 residues. V lost 2 bases to trimming and J lost 6 bases, with 3 bases between them. The CDR3 spells CASSFGNSPLHF. For the CDR3, the DNA is TGTGCCAGCAGCTTCGGTAATTCACCCCTCCACTTT.

J is TRBJ2-7 and V is TRBV27; D is ambiguous. The length of the CDR3 is 14 residues. Germline CDR1 reads MNHEY; CDR2 reads SMNVEV (reference sequence). Trimming left V 5 bases short and J 0 bases short, with 11 bases between. The CDR3, as DNA: TGTGCCAGCAGTCAACAGCAAAGCTCCTACGAGCAGTACTTC. As protein: CASSQQQSSYEQYF.

This chain connects TRBV29-1 to TRBJ2-2; TRBD2 matches 7 bases. The germline CDR1 and CDR2 sequences are SQVTM and ANQGSEA. Trimming cost V 8 bases and J 6 bases; bases outside gene matches: 9. The CDR3 extends over 13 amino acids. The CDR3 DNA is TGCAGCTGTGCGGGGGTGGGGGCCGGGGAGCTGTTTTTT. Encoded protein: CSCAGVGAGELFF.

The CDR3 loop is CASMRGQTDTQYF. CDR3 coding DNA: TGTGCCAGCATGAGGGGGCAGACAGATACGCAGTATTTT. V is TRBV28 and J is TRBJ2-3; 7 nucleotides match TRBD1. Germline CDR1 is MDHEN and CDR2 is SYDVKM. Unmatched junction bases numbered 4, after V lost 7 bases and J lost 3 bases. The CDR3 extends over 13 amino acids.

The V and J genes are TRBV7-2 and TRBJ2-7; D perhaps matches TRBD2 (5 bases). The V end lost 5 bases, the J end lost 0 bases, and 17 bases lay between the germline ends. The CDR3 is 16 residues long. Germline V gives CDR1 SGHTA, CDR2 FQGNSA. CDR3 loop: CASSHDYATSSYEQYF. The CDR3 DNA reads TGTGCCAGCAGCCACGACTACGCCACCAGCTCCTACGAGCAGTACTTC.

The chain combines TRBV4-1 with TRBJ1-5; D gene uncertain. Germline V gives CDR1 MGHRA, CDR2 YSYEKL. Deletions cut 1 base from V and 2 bases from J, with 9 bases between. This CDR3 contains 15 residues. DNA of the CDR3: TGCGCCAGCAGCCAAGTTGAGGCAGGCAATCAGCCCCAGCATTTT. Encoded protein: CASSQVEAGNQPQHF.

This rearrangement joins TRBV7-2 to TRBJ2-4, with a possible D match to TRBD1 (5 bases). V dropped 5 bases and J dropped 2 bases, with 22 bases sitting between them. The CDR3 loop spans 18 amino acids. CDR1 SGHTA and CDR2 FQGNSA come from the germline V gene. The CDR3 bases are TGTGCCAGCAGCCCCTTCTCGCACAGGATCAGAACCAAAAACATTCAGTACTTC. It specifies CASSPFSHRIRTKNIQYF.

This rearrangement joins TRBV5-4 to TRBJ2-5, with D possibly TRBD2 on 6 matching bases. There are 15 residues in the CDR3. V was shortened by 0 bases and J by 4 bases, with 13 bases between the two germline ends. The V gene's germline CDR1 is SGHNT and CDR2 YYREEE (reference sequence). In DNA, the CDR3 is TGTGCCAGCAGCTTGGGGGGGGACCGGGTAGAGACCCAGTACTTC. The encoded protein is CASSLGGDRVETQYF.

This clone occurred once. This chain connects TRBV5-1 to TRBJ1-2, with 8 nucleotides matching TRBD1. Trimming removed 4 bases from V and 3 bases from J; junction bases left unmatched: 14. CDR1 is SGHRS, CDR2 YFSETQ, per germline. This CDR3 comprises 17 residues. Here the CDR3 reads CASSLIPGGRVDYGYTF. CDR3 nucleotide sequence: TGCGCCAGCAGCCTGATACCAGGGGGCAGGGTGGACTATGGCTACACCTTC. The whole variable domain, remainder taken from reference TRBV5-1 and TRBJ1-2, is KAGVTQTPRYLIKTRGQQVTLSCSPISGHRSVSWYQQTPGQGLQFLFEYFSETQRNKGNFPGRFSGRQFSNSRSEMNVSTLELGDSALYLCASSLIPGGRVDYGYTFGSGTRLTVV.